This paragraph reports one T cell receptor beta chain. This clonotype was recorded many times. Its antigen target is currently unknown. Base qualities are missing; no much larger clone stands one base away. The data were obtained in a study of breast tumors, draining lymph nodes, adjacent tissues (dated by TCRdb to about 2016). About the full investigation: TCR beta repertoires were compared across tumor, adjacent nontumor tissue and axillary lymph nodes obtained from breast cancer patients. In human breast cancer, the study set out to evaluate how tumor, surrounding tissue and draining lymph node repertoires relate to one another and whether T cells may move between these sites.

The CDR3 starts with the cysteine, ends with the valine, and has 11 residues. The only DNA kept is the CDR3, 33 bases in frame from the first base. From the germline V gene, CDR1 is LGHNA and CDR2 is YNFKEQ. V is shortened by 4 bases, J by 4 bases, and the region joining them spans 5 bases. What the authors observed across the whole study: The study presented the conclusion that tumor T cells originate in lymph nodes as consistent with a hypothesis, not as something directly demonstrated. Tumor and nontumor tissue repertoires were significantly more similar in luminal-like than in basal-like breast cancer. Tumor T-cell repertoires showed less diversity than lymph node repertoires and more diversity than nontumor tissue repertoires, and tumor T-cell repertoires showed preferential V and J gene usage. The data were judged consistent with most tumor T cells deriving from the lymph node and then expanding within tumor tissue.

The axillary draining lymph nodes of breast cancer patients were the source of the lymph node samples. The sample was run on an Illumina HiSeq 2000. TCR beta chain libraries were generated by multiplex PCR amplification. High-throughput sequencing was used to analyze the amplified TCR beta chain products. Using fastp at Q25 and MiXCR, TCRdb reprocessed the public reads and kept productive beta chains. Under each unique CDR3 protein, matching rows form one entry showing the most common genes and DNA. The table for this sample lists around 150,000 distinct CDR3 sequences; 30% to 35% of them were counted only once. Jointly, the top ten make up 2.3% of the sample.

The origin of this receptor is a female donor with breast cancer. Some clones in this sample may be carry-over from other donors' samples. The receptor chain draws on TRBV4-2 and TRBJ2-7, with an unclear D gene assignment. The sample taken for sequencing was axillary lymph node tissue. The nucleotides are TGTGCCAGCAGCCGCGGATACGAGCAGTACGTC. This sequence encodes CASSRGYEQYV.